The 11 T cell receptor beta chains below were found in one sample sequenced in a study of blood T cell repertoires in COVID-19. Libraries were prepared by immunoSEQ multiplex PCR; TCRdb keeps only in-frame clonotypes and omits some of them. Here the sample spans 150,000 or so clones, approximately 86% being singletons. The sample consisted of PBMCs or T cells enriched from blood (not recorded which). These receptors originate from a woman aged 40 to 49 who had been exposed to COVID-19.

V usage is TRBV19 and J usage is TRBJ2-1; 8 bases match TRBD2. The length of the CDR3 is 11 residues. Germline V lookup: CDR1 LNHDA, CDR2 SQIVND (reference sequence). CDR3 sequence: CCSGRYNEQFF. In nucleotides, the CDR3 is TGTTGCAGCGGGAGATACAATGAGCAGTTCTTC.

This chain joins TRBV9 and TRBJ1-3, with a weak D call TRBD1 (6 bases). The germline V gene encodes CDR1 SGDLS and CDR2 YYNGEE. This CDR3 has 15 amino acids. V dropped 0 bases and J dropped 2 bases, with 9 bases sitting between them. CDR3 DNA sequence: TGTGCCAGCAGCGTAGATCCAGGGGCTGGAAACACCATATATTTT. The encoded protein is CASSVDPGAGNTIYF.

The gene calls are TRBV10-3 and TRBJ2-2, with TRBD2 matching over 8 bases. Germline loops: CDR1 ENHRY, CDR2 SYGVKD. The CDR3 loop spans 17 amino acids. The ends lost 7 bases at V and 3 bases at J; junction bases unmatched: 13. CDR3 DNA sequence: TGTGCCATCAACGGACTAGCACGGAGCGGGGACACCGGGGAGCTGTTTTTT. It specifies CAINGLARSGDTGELFF.

The chain joins TRBV7-8 to TRBJ2-7; 11 bases fit TRBD1. CDR3 length equals 15 residues. The V gene end was trimmed by 5 bases and the J gene end by 2 bases; junction bases not matched to a gene: 5. CDR1 is SGHVS and CDR2 is FQNEAQ in the germline V gene. The CDR3 protein is CASSQPGQGAYEQYF. In DNA form, the CDR3 reads TGTGCCAGCAGCCAACCGGGACAGGGGGCCTACGAGCAGTACTTC.

The chain is built from TRBV27 and TRBJ1-2; no clear D gene. V lost 0 bases, J lost 9 bases, and 17 bases lay in between. Germline V gene sequence: CDR1 MNHEY, CDR2 SMNVEV (reference sequence). This CDR3 is 15 amino acids long. CDR3 DNA sequence: TGTGCCAGCAGTTTATCGTATGGACGGGGTCAGAGCTACACCTTC. This translates into CASSLSYGRGQSYTF.

This chain joins TRBV4-1 and TRBJ2-1; D unresolved. The V gene lost 4 bases and the J gene lost 0 bases, with 10 bases spanning the gap. The CDR3 loop spans 15 amino acids. The germline CDR1 and CDR2 sequences are MGHRA and YSYEKL. The CDR3 sequence: CASSPQVRSYNEQFF. CDR3 nucleotides: TGCGCCAGCAGCCCGCAGGTCCGCTCCTACAATGAGCAGTTCTTC.

The chain has TRBV9 and TRBJ1-1; possibly TRBD1 for D (5 bases). V lost 0 bases, J lost 6 bases, and 15 bases lay in between. Per the germline V gene, CDR1 is SGDLS and CDR2 is YYNGEE. CDR3 size: 15 residues. DNA of the CDR3: TGTGCCAGCAGCGTAGCTAAGGGGCCGGGCGCTGAAGCTTTCTTT. Its translation: CASSVAKGPGAEAFF.

The chain carries TRBV6-2 or TRBV6-3 and TRBJ1-1, with 10 bases that match TRBD1. V trimming: 5 bases; J trimming: 1 base; junction bases outside the gene matches: 7. The CDR3 covers 16 residues. Germline CDR1 reads MNHEY; CDR2 reads SVGEGT. CDR3 in DNA: TGTGCCAGCAGTCGGGACAGGGGAAGAGGGAACACTGAAGCTTTCTTT. The encoded protein is CASSRDRGRGNTEAFF.

This sequence joins TRBV20-1 and TRBJ1-1; a weak D match, TRBD1 (6 bases). With 8 bases removed from V and 1 base from J, the gap between germline ends came to 8 bases. The CDR3 consists of 11 residues. The V gene's germline CDR1 is DFQATT and CDR2 SNEGSKA (reference sequence). CDR3 nucleotide sequence: TGCAGTCCGGACAGGAACACTGAAGCTTTCTTT. It translates to CSPDRNTEAFF.

Only one count was recorded for this clone. The V and J genes are TRBV11-2 and TRBJ1-1; no firm D call. The length of the CDR3 is 11 residues. V lost 4 bases and J lost 5, with 5 bases in between. Germline V CDR1 and CDR2: SGHAT, FQNNGV. The CDR3 DNA is TGTGCCAGCAGCTCGGGAACTGAAGCTTTCTTT. Its translation is CASSSGTEAFF.

This clone has just a few counts. The J gene is TRBJ2-1, the V gene TRBV7-3; 9 bases agree with TRBD2. V trimming: 5 bases; J trimming: 2 bases; junction bases outside the gene matches: 22. The CDR3 is 21 residues long. Germline CDR1 SGHTA, CDR2 FQGTGA. CDR3 loop: CASSPKGGRVAGALTYNEQFF. The CDR3 DNA follows: TGTGCCAGCAGCCCAAAAGGAGGTAGGGTAGCGGGGGCCTTAACCTACAATGAGCAGTTCTTC. The full variable domain, in which reference TRBV7-3 and TRBJ2-1 provide the parts outside the CDR3, is GAGVSQTPSNKVTEKGKYVELRCDPISGHTALYWYRQSLGQGPEFLIYFQGTGAADDSGLPNDRFFAVRPEGSVSTLKIQRTERGDSAVYLCASSPKGGRVAGALTYNEQFFGPGTRLTVL.